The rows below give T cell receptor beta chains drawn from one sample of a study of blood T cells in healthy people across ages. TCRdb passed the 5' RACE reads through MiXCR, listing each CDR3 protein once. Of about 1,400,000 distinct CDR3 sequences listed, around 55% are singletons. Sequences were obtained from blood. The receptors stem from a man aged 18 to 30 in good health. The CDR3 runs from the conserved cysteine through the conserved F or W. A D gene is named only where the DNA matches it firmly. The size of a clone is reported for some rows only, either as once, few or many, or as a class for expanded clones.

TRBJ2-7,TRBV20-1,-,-,TGCAGTGCTAGTCCCTACTCCTACGAGCAGTACTTC,CSASPYSYEQYF
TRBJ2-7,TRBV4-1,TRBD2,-,TGCGCCAGCAGCCAAGTACGCCCAAGCGGGAGCCTCTCCTACGAGCAGTACTTC,CASSQVRPSGSLSYEQYF
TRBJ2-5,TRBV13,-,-,TGTGCCAGCAGCCGACGCCCGGGGAGAGAGACCCAGTACTTC,CASSRRPGRETQYF
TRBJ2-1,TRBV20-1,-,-,TGCAACCAAGGAAGTGGGGCAGAGCAGTTCTTC,CNQGSGAEQFF
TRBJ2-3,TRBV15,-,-,TGTGCCACCAGCTATGGACAGTCCACAGATACGCAGTATTTT,CATSYGQSTDTQYF
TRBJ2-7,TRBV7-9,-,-,TGTGCCAGCAGCCCCAAGAGGGGCAGCTCCTACGAGCAGTACTTC,CASSPKRGSSYEQYF
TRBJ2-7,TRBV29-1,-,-,TGCAGCGTTGAAGAGAACGGTTTGGGGGACGAGCAGTACTTC,CSVEENGLGDEQYF
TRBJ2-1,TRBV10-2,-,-,TGCGCCAGCAGTGTTGGTAGCGGAGGTAGTGAGCAGTTCTTC,CASSVGSGGSEQFF
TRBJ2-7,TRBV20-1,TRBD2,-,TGCAGTGCTAGGCCTGGGGGGGCCTACGAGCAGTACTTC,CSARPGGAYEQYF
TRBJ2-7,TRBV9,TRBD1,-,TGTGCCAGCAGCGTAGTGGGACAGTCATACAATGAGCAGTACTTC,CASSVVGQSYNEQYF
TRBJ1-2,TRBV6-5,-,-,TGTGCCAGCAGGCCCCTTACAAATAACTATGGCTACACCTTC,CASRPLTNNYGYTF
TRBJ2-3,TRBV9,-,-,TGTGCCAGCAGCCCCCCGCGGTCCGTCGGTACGCAGTATTTT,CASSPPRSVGTQYF
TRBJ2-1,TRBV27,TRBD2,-,TGTGCCAGCGCAACACCGGGACTAATCTACAATGAGCAGTTCTTC,CASATPGLIYNEQFF
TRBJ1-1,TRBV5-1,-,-,TGCGCCAGCAGCCTGTTTCCCGAAGGGGACACTGAAGCTTTCTTT,CASSLFPEGDTEAFF
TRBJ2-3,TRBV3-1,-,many,TGTGCCAGCAGCCCCATCAGGGACATCACCACAGATACGCAGTATTTT,CASSPIRDITTDTQYF
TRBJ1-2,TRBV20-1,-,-,TGCAGTGTGGCCAACCAGGGCTTCTATGGCTACACCTTC,CSVANQGFYGYTF
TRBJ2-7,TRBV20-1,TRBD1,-,TGCAGTGCTCAGACAGGGGGCATCTACGAGCAGTACTTC,CSAQTGGIYEQYF
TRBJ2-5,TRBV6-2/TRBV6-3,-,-,TGTGCCAGTGGACAAACGCTGCAGTACTTC,CASGQTLQYF
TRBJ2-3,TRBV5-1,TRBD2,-,TGCGCCAGCAGGTCCTCTCCGGGGGGAGATACGCAGTATTTT,CASRSSPGGDTQYF
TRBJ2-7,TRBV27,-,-,TGTGCCAGCAGCTCAGGCCTCTCGATCACCTCCGAGCAGTACTTC,CASSSGLSITSEQYF
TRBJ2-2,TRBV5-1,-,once,TGCGCCAGCAGCGAGGGTGGCAGAATCACCGGGGAGCTGTTTTTT,CASSEGGRITGELFF
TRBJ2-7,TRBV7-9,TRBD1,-,TGTGCCAGCAGCTCCACGTGGAAAACGGGACAGTACGAGCAGTACTTC,CASSSTWKTGQYEQYF